The 26 T cell receptor beta chains reported below all come from one sample, sequenced in a study of shared clonotypes between healthy human individuals. TCRdb's table, derived via immunoSEQ multiplex PCR, lists solely in-frame clones and lacks some. This sample yields 950,000 to 1,200,000 clones, of which approximately 80% are seen a single time; about 0.94% belongs to the top ten. The sequenced material came from memory CD4+ T cells from PBMCs. Subset specified: CD45RA-negative fraction. The source of these receptors is a man aged 18-30 years in good health. Some clones in this sample may be carry-over from other donors' samples.

This sequence joins TRBV5-1 and TRBJ2-1; 9 bases are a match to TRBD2. The V segment lost 0 bases and the J segment 5 bases; nucleotides outside the gene matches: 15. The CDR3 extends over 19 amino acids. The germline V gene encodes CDR1 SGHRS and CDR2 YFSETQ. For the CDR3, the DNA is TGCGCCAGCAGCTTGGCAGGCGGGAGGGCTCCTGGAGTCCACAATGAGCAGTTCTTC. This translates into CASSLAGGRAPGVHNEQFF.

This sequence joins TRBV6-6 and TRBJ1-2, with D hard to call. V dropped 2 bases and J dropped 6 bases, with 16 bases sitting between them. The CDR3 consists of 15 residues. CDR1 MNHNY and CDR2 SVGAGI come from the germline V gene (reference sequence). The CDR3 DNA reads as TGTGCCAGCAGTTACCGGTTGAAGGGAGTTGATGGCTACACCTTC. This translates into CASSYRLKGVDGYTF.

The V call is TRBV5-3, the J call TRBJ2-7; D may be TRBD2 (5 bases). TRBV5-3 has ORF status, its function being uncertain. The V end was cut by 0 bases, the J end by 7 bases, with 8 bases between. The CDR3 runs to 12 residues. CDR3 sequence (DNA): TGTGCCAGAAGCTTGGCCTCGGGGGAGCAGTACTTC. Encoded protein: CARSLASGEQYF.

This clone was recorded only once. Other nucleotide sequences in the sample specify the same CDR3. The chain employs TRBV5-4 and TRBJ2-7; the match to TRBD2 covers 13 bases. With 5 bases clipped from V and 3 bases from J, the junction kept 8 bases outside the gene matches. Looked up from germline, CDR1 is SGHNT and CDR2 is YYREEE (reference sequence). The CDR3 has 16 amino acids. The CDR3 loop is CASSSRTSGSGYEQYF. CDR3 in DNA: TGTGCCAGCAGTTCGAGGACTAGCGGGAGCGGCTACGAGCAGTACTTC. The full variable domain, its missing parts supplied by reference TRBV5-4 and TRBJ2-7, is ETGVTQSPTHLIKTRGQQVTLRCSSQSGHNTVSWYQQALGQGPQFIFQYYREEENGRGNFPPRFSGLQFPNYSSELNVNALELDDSALYLCASSSRTSGSGYEQYFGPGTRLTVT.

The chain joins TRBV5-1 to TRBJ2-1; 13 nucleotides line up with TRBD2. V shed 0 bases, J shed 9 bases, and the junction held 9 bases outside the gene matches. The CDR3 is 17 residues long. Germline CDR1 and CDR2: SGHRS and YFSETQ. The CDR3 here is CASSLGTSGSVRFEQFF. CDR3 nucleotide sequence: TGCGCCAGCAGCTTGGGGACTAGCGGGAGTGTGCGGTTTGAGCAGTTCTTC.

On this clone: The sample has other DNA sequences that encode this CDR3 too. CDR3 amino acids: CASSPEGYNEQFF. CDR3 bases: TGTGCCAGCTCACCTGAGGGATACAATGAGCAGTTCTTC. This chain uses TRBV18 with TRBJ2-1; a possible D gene is TRBD2 (5 bases). This CDR3 is built from 13 residues. Trimming removed 3 bases at V and 4 bases at J, with 7 bases between. Germline loops: CDR1 KGHSH, CDR2 LQKENI.

Of note for this clone: Within the sample, other DNA sequences also encode this same CDR3. This sequence joins TRBV28 and TRBJ2-6; D is possibly TRBD1 (5 bases). Between the trimmed V and J ends, which lost 6 bases and 4 bases, there was a span of 13 bases. The CDR3 covers 15 residues. CDR1 is MDHEN, CDR2 SYDVKM, per germline. Here the CDR3 reads CASSQGGSGANVLTF. CDR3 nucleotides: TGTGCCAGCAGCCAGGGTGGGTCAGGGGCCAACGTCCTGACTTTC.

The rearrangement joins TRBV28 to TRBJ1-1; 7 nucleotides align to TRBD1. Germline CDR1 MDHEN, CDR2 SYDVKM. CDR3 size: 15 residues. The trim removed 2 bases at V and 2 bases at J, leaving 5 bases unmatched. CDR3 nucleotide sequence: TGTGCCAGCAGTTTACTAGGGGGCAGTAACACTGAAGCTTTCTTT. Translated: CASSLLGGSNTEAFF.

This chain links TRBV28 with TRBJ1-2; maybe TRBD1 (5 bases). The CDR3 totals 14 residues. The V and J ends lost 6 bases and 7 bases respectively, with 18 bases between them. Germline V lookup: CDR1 MDHEN, CDR2 SYDVKM. The CDR3 DNA follows: TGTGCCAGCAGCCCGGGCGGGGCCTGGAGTGGCTACACCTTC. Amino acids: CASSPGGAWSGYTF.

This sequence joins TRBV11-2 and TRBJ1-4; D is ambiguous. The CDR3 is 15 residues long. Per germline, CDR1 SGHAT and CDR2 FQNNGV. The germline V and J ends were trimmed by 4 bases and 0 bases, with 9 bases remaining between them. The CDR3 DNA reads as TGTGCCAGCAGCTCGAGGGTAGCAACTAATGAAAAACTGTTTTTT. It specifies CASSSRVATNEKLFF.

With respect to this clone: Since no conserved phenylalanine or tryptophan closes the CDR3, a read error is the likely cause. The limits of the CDR3 on the DNA are not certain, so only TCRdb's listed CDR3 is given. This chain uses TRBV28 with TRBJ2-7; the D call of TRBD2 is as the table states it, not checked on the DNA. The CDR3 adds up to 13 amino acids, both ends counted. In germline, CDR1 is MDHEN, CDR2 SYDVKM. CDR3 amino acids: CASSPSHRGVTIL.

This sequence joins TRBV30 and TRBJ1-1, with a tentative D call TRBD1 (6 bases). The ends were cut back, 4 bases at V and 5 bases at J, with 17 bases in the middle. The CDR3 is made up of 14 amino acids. The germline gives CDR1 GTSNPN, CDR2 SVGIG (reference sequence). In nucleotides, the CDR3 is TGTGCCTGGACCACACAGGGCAGTGGGACTGAAGCTTTCTTT. This encodes CAWTTQGSGTEAFF.

The rearrangement uses TRBV18 and TRBJ1-1; a weak D match, TRBD1 (5 bases). The ends were cut back, 3 bases at V and 1 base at J, with 12 bases in the middle. CDR3 length: 15 amino acids. Germline V gene data show CDR1 as KGHSH and CDR2 as LQKENI. The CDR3 nucleotides read TGTGCCAGCTCACCGGAGGTCGGGGGGAACACTGAAGCTTTCTTT. Protein sequence: CASSPEVGGNTEAFF. Complete variable domain (other parts from reference TRBV18 and TRBJ1-1): NAGVMQNPRHLVRRRGQEARLRCSPMKGHSHVYWYRQLPEEGLKFMVYLQKENIIDESGMPKERFSAEFPKEGPSILRIQQVVRGDSAAYFCASSPEVGGNTEAFFGQGTRLTVV.

This clone turned up a few times. This CDR3 fails to terminate in the conserved phenylalanine or tryptophan, so it likely reflects a read error. The chain employs TRBV5-1 and TRBJ1-1; maybe TRBD1 (6 bases). Trimming left V 0 bases short and J 1 base short, with 7 bases between. The V gene's germline CDR1 is SGHRS and CDR2 YFSETQ. The CDR3 extends over 14 amino acids. CDR3 in amino acids: CASSLETGNTEAFS. DNA for the CDR3: TGCGCCAGCAGCTTGGAGACAGGGAACACTGAAGCTTTCTCT.

V and J are TRBV6-5 and TRBJ1-3, with a possible D match to TRBD1 (6 bases). The CDR3 has 15 amino acids. V lost 4 bases to trimming and J lost 5 bases, with 15 bases between them. The germline gives CDR1 MNHEY, CDR2 SVGAGI. As DNA, the CDR3 is TGTGCCAGCAGTTCGGTGGGGGGGGCGAGAAACACCATATATTTT. Protein: CASSSVGGARNTIYF.

In this sample, this clone turned up a few times. This specimen includes other DNA sequences encoding the same CDR3. The CDR3 protein is CASSLGVALTDTQYF. CDR3 bases: TGCGCCAGCAGCCTTGGGGTAGCACTCACAGATACGCAGTATTTT. This sequence joins TRBV5-1 and TRBJ2-3; D gene ambiguous. V lost 4 bases, J lost 2 bases, and 14 bases lay in between. Germline values: CDR1 SGHRS, CDR2 YFSETQ. CDR3 size: 15 residues.

The rearrangement links TRBV29-1 to TRBJ1-2; D is possibly TRBD1 (6 bases). This CDR3 region has 15 residues. CDR1 is SQVTM and CDR2 is ANQGSEA in the germline V gene. V shed 3 bases and J shed 3 bases, with 17 bases lying between them. For the CDR3, the DNA is TGCAGCGTTGATACAGGGCCGGAGGGTGACTATGGCTACACCTTC. Translated: CSVDTGPEGDYGYTF.

This clone was detected only once. This chain uses TRBV10-3 with TRBJ1-1, with TRBD1 identical over 8 bases. The CDR3 is made up of 13 amino acids. From germline, CDR1 is ENHRY and CDR2 SYGVKD. Trimming took 6 bases from V and 8 from J; bases not matched to a gene: 8. CDR3 bases: TGTGCCATCAGGAACAGGGGGGAAGCGGAAGCTTTCTTT. Its protein is CAIRNRGEAEAFF.

This clone was observed a single time. V and J are TRBV28 and TRBJ2-1; D is unresolved. V was cut by 3 bases and J by 5 bases, with 14 bases left in between. Germline V gene data show CDR1 as MDHEN and CDR2 as SYDVKM. The CDR3 runs to 15 residues. The CDR3 nucleotides are TGTGCCAGCAGTTTGGGCCACGCGATACACAATGAGCAGTTCTTC. It translates to CASSLGHAIHNEQFF.

The chain recombines TRBV29-1 with TRBJ1-1, with a tentative D call TRBD1 (5 bases). The CDR3 loop spans 17 amino acids. Trimming removed 6 bases at V and 0 bases at J, with 23 bases between. The germline V gene encodes CDR1 SQVTM and CDR2 ANQGSEA. CDR3 coding DNA: TGCAGCGTCCCCCCCCAGGGTGGTCTAAGCATGAACACTGAAGCTTTCTTT. Translated, it gives CSVPPQGGLSMNTEAFF.

The V call is TRBV5-4, the J call TRBJ1-2; 9 nucleotides line up with TRBD1. The CDR3 extends over 14 amino acids. Looked up from germline, CDR1 is SGHNT and CDR2 is YYREEE (reference sequence). J lost 7 bases, V lost 4 bases, and 8 bases had no gene match. The CDR3 loop reads CASSLPGQGSGYTF. In DNA, the CDR3 is TGTGCCAGCAGCCTACCGGGACAGGGAAGTGGCTACACCTTC.

The chain carries TRBV20-1 and TRBJ1-1; D is unresolved. CDR1 is DFQATT and CDR2 is SNEGSKA in the germline V gene (reference sequence). The CDR3 runs 11 residues. The ends were cut back, 7 bases at V and 1 base at J, with 7 bases in the middle. The chain's CDR3 is CSVAGNTEAFF. The CDR3 DNA sequence: TGCAGTGTTGCCGGGAACACTGAAGCTTTCTTT.

The rearrangement links TRBV4-2 to TRBJ2-2, with D tentatively TRBD2 (6 bases). Germline CDR1 LGHNA, CDR2 YNFKEQ. The V end lost 2 bases, the J end lost 1 base, and 11 bases lay between the germline ends. The CDR3 extends over 16 amino acids. The CDR3, as DNA: TGTGCCAGCAGCCAACAACTAGCCGAGAACACCGGGGAGCTGTTTTTT. Its translation: CASSQQLAENTGELFF.

Comments on this clone: A far bigger clonotype differs at one base, so this is likely a read error. The CDR3 DNA reads as TGTGCCAGCAGTAACAGGGGAGGGGAAAAACTGTTTTTT. As protein: CASSNRGGEKLFF. The V and J genes are TRBV27 and TRBJ1-4; 7 nucleotides line up with TRBD1. Germline CDR1 is MNHEY and CDR2 is SMNVEV (reference sequence). V lost 5 bases to trimming and J lost 8 bases; unmatched junction nucleotides: 5. The CDR3 sequence is 13 residues long.

This rearrangement joins TRBV25-1 to TRBJ2-5; 7 nucleotides match TRBD1. Germline V CDR1 and CDR2: MGHDK, SYGVNS. V lost 6 bases, J lost 5 bases, and 9 bases stayed unmatched. This CDR3 region has 14 residues. CDR3 region: CASRAQGSWETQYF. Here the CDR3 DNA reads TGTGCCAGCAGGGCACAGGGGAGTTGGGAGACCCAGTACTTC.

V is TRBV5-1 and J is TRBJ2-3, with D maybe TRBD2 (6 bases). V was cut by 4 bases and J by 6 bases, with 15 bases left in between. Germline V gene data show CDR1 as SGHRS and CDR2 as YFSETQ. This CDR3 region has 14 residues. CDR3 nucleotide sequence: TGCGCCAGCAGCGGAGGGACTCTTGTGGATACGCAGTATTTT. Its protein is CASSGGTLVDTQYF.